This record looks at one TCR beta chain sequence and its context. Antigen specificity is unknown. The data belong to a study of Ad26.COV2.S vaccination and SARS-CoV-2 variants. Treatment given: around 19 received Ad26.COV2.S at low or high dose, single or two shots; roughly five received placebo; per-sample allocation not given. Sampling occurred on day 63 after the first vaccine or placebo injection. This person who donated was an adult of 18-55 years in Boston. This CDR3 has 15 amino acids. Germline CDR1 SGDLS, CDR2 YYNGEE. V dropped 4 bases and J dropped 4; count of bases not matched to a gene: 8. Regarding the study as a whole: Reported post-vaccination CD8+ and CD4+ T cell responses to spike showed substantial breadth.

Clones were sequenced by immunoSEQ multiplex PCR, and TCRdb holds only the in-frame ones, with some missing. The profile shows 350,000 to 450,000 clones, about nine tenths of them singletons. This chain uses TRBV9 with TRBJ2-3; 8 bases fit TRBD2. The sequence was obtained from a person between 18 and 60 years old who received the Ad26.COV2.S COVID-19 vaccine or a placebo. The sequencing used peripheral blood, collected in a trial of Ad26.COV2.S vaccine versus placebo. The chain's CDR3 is CASSPRTSSPDTQYF. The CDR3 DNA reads TGTGCCAGCAGCCCGCGGACTAGCAGCCCAGATACGCAGTATTTT.